The clone carrying this TCR beta chain was counted only a few times. The antigen remains unidentified. Sequencing targeted expressed TCRB transcripts, as all isolated RNA had been reverse transcribed. Assay used: immunoSEQ multiplex PCR; TCRdb lists only in-frame clones, some missing. The sample has approximately 170,000 clones; 7.8% are singletons. This specimen comes from a study of beta chain features in type 1 diabetes. General observations from the study: Researchers caution that PCR might favor shorter templates, equally among patients and controls. The cDNA sequencing approach could over-represent high-TCR-expressing cells. Type 1 diabetes patients had TCRB CDR3s that were shorter (moderately but significantly so) in all four CD4+ subsets.

Sampling consisted of one heparinised blood draw per donor, averaging around 100 mL. Via the markers CD45RO/CCR7/CD25/CD127/CD95/CD27, stem cell-like memory, regulatory, central memory and naive CD4+ cells were sorted. The V end was cut by 0 bases, the J end by 2 bases, with 11 bases between. In germline, CDR1 is LGHNA, CDR2 YSLEER. CDR3 length equals 15 residues. The chain combines TRBV4-3 with TRBJ2-7; perhaps TRBD2 as D (6 bases). The source is a woman in her thirties or forties with type 1 diabetes. The sequencing input was central memory CD4+ T cells from blood. The CDR3 region is CASSQEEGLPYEQYF. The CDR3 DNA reads TGCGCCAGCAGCCAAGAAGAGGGACTCCCCTACGAGCAGTACTTC.